The next 7 T cell receptor beta chains were all read from a single sample in a study of technical replicates of blood from a few donors. Generated by immunoSEQ multiplex PCR, the TCRdb table keeps only in-frame clones and is missing some. The sample has approximately 69,000 clones; over 70% are singletons. The sample consisted of PBMCs. These receptors all stem from a human donor in good health. Some clones in this sample may be carry-over from other donors' samples.

This CDR3 reads CASSRPGGLGYTF. CDR3 nucleotide sequence: TGTGCCAGCTCACGTCCAGGGGGACTGGGCTACACCTTC. This rearrangement joins TRBV18 to TRBJ1-2; TRBD1 agrees at 7 bases. CDR3 size: 13 residues. Germline V CDR1 and CDR2: KGHSH, LQKENI. The junction had 7 bases not matched to a gene; V was cut back by 4 bases and J by 8 bases.

The chain uses TRBV7-3 and TRBJ2-7; 7 bases fit TRBD2. The CDR3 runs to 15 residues. In germline, CDR1 is SGHTA, CDR2 FQGTGA. Unmatched junction bases numbered 4, after V lost 0 bases and J lost 2 bases. This chain's CDR3 is CASSLTGGGTYEQYF. The CDR3 DNA reads TGTGCCAGCAGCTTAACTGGCGGGGGAACCTACGAGCAGTACTTC.

The rearrangement joins TRBV5-1 to TRBJ2-5, with 12 bases identical to TRBD2. The germline gives CDR1 SGHRS, CDR2 YFSETQ. The CDR3 consists of 14 residues. V dropped 6 bases and J dropped 2; count of bases not matched to a gene: 2. CDR3 sequence reads: CASTLAGGQETQYF. CDR3 DNA sequence: TGCGCCAGCACCCTAGCGGGAGGGCAAGAGACCCAGTACTTC.

The chain carries TRBV5-1 and TRBJ2-7; 12 bases line up with TRBD2. Germline-derived CDR1 and CDR2 are SGHRS and YFSETQ. V trimming: 2 bases; J trimming: 5 bases; junction bases outside the gene matches: 14. The CDR3 totals 18 residues. For the CDR3, the DNA is TGCGCCAGCAGCTTACTAGCGGGAGGAGGTCTGGGAGCCCACGAGCAGTACTTC. Translation gives CASSLLAGGGLGAHEQYF. The whole variable domain, filled in from reference TRBV5-1 and TRBJ2-7, reads KAGVTQTPRYLIKTRGQQVTLSCSPISGHRSVSWYQQTPGQGLQFLFEYFSETQRNKGNFPGRFSGRQFSNSRSEMNVSTLELGDSALYLCASSLLAGGGLGAHEQYFGPGTRLTVT.

The chain is built from TRBV7-2 and TRBJ2-5; unclear D gene. The CDR3 totals 14 residues. Trimming cost V 4 bases and J 4 bases, with 13 bases left between them. The germline V gene encodes CDR1 SGHTA and CDR2 FQGNSA. The CDR3 sequence: CASSSAGLLETQYF. CDR3 nucleotide sequence: TGTGCCAGCAGCTCCGCCGGTCTTTTAGAGACCCAGTACTTC.

The J gene is TRBJ2-7, the V gene TRBV9; 8 bases line up with TRBD1. The CDR3 extends over 13 amino acids. Looked up from germline, CDR1 is SGDLS and CDR2 is YYNGEE. Losses at the gene ends were 5 bases for V and 5 bases for J; bases not matched to a gene: 6. This chain's CDR3 is CASSNRGMNEQYF. The CDR3 region has the DNA TGTGCCAGCAGTAACAGGGGGATGAACGAGCAGTACTTC. Based on the CDR3 plus reference TRBV9 and TRBJ2-7, the full variable domain is DSGVTQTPKHLITATGQRVTLRCSPRSGDLSVYWYQQSLDQGLQFLIQYYNGEERAKGNILERFSAQQFPDLHSELNLSSLELGDSALYFCASSNRGMNEQYFGPGTRLTVT.

The genes are TRBV7-2 and TRBJ2-3, with 11 bases identical to TRBD2. The CDR3 loop spans 16 amino acids. Germline V CDR1 and CDR2: SGHTA, FQGNSA. V lost 5 bases and J lost 3; bases outside the gene matches: 7. For the CDR3, the DNA is TGTGCCAGCAGCCGTATAGCGGGGGGGCCAACAGATACGCAGTATTTT. This codes for CASSRIAGGPTDTQYF.